Reported below is one T cell receptor (beta chain). The target antigen is unknown. CDR3 length equals 14 residues. Trimming removed 6 bases at V and 2 bases at J, with 14 bases between. Germline V gives CDR1 MNHEY, CDR2 SVGAGI. These data come from a study of shared clonotypes between healthy human individuals. Overall study findings and caveats: Rarefaction gave evidence that sorted-subset sequencing remained incomplete despite large depth.

TCRdb's copy holds only in-frame clones and misses some; the assay was immunoSEQ multiplex PCR. The sample yields about 2.1 million clones, around 93% seen once. The naive CD8 subset, CD45RO-negative cells positively selected for CCR7, excluded terminally differentiated effector memory CD45RA+ cells. Material: naive CD8+ T cells from PBMCs. The rearrangement links TRBV6-5 to TRBJ2-7; a possible D gene is TRBD1 (5 bases). This sequence was found in a man between 18 and 35 years old in good health. Some clones in this sample may be carry-over from other donors' samples. CDR3 sequence reads: CASRSTDLPYEQYF. CDR3 nucleotide sequence: TGTGCCAGCAGGTCGACAGATCTCCCCTACGAGCAGTACTTC.